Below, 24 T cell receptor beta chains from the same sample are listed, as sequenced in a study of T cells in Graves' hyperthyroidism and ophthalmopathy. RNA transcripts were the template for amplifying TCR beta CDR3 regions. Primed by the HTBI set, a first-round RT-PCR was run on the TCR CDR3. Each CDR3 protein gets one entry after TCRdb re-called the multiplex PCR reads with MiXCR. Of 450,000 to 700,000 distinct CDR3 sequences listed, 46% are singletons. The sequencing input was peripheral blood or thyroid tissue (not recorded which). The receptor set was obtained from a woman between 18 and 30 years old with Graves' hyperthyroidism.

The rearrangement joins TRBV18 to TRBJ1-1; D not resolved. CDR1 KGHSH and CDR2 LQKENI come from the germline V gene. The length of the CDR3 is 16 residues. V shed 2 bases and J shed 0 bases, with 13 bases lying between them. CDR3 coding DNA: TGTGCCAGCTCACCAAGGTTCCAGAACCTGAACACTGAAGCTTTCTTT. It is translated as CASSPRFQNLNTEAFF.

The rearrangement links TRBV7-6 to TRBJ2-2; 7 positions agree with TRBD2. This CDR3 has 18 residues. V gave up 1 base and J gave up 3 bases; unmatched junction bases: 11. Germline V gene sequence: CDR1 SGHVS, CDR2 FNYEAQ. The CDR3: CASSLVGRGKVDTGELFF. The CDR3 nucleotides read TGTGCCAGCAGCTTAGTTGGGCGGGGGAAGGTGGACACCGGGGAGCTGTTTTTT.

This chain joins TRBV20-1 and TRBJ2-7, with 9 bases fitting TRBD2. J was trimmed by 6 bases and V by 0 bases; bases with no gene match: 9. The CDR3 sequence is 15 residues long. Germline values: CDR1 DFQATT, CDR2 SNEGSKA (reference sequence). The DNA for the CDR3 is TGCAGTGCTAGAGATCCGACTAGCGGCATCACCGAGCAGTACTTC. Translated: CSARDPTSGITEQYF.

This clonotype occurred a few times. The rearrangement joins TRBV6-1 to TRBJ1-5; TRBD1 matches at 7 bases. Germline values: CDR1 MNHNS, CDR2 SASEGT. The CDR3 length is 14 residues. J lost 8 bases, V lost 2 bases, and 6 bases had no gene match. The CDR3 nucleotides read TGTGCCAGCAGTGAATGGCTGGGGACAGAGCCCCAGCATTTT. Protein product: CASSEWLGTEPQHF.

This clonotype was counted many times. The CDR3 sequence: CASNQPGDGYTF. CDR3 DNA sequence: TGTGCCAGCAACCAACCTGGGGATGGCTACACCTTC. The rearrangement links TRBV12-3 or TRBV12-4 to TRBJ1-2; D is ambiguous. This CDR3 region has 12 residues. V was pared by 7 bases and J by 6 bases, with 12 bases between.

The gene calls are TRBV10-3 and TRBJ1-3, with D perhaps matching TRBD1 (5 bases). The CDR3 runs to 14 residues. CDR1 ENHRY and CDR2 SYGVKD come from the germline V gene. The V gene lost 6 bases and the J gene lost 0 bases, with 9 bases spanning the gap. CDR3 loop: CAISQDISGNTIYF. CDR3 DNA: TGTGCCATCAGCCAGGACATCTCTGGAAACACCATATATTTT.

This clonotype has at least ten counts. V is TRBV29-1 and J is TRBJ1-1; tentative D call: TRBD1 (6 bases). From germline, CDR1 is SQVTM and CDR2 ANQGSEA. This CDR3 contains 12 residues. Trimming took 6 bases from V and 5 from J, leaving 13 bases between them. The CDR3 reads CSVRTGWTEAFF. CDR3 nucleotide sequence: TGCAGCGTCCGTACAGGGTGGACTGAAGCTTTCTTT.

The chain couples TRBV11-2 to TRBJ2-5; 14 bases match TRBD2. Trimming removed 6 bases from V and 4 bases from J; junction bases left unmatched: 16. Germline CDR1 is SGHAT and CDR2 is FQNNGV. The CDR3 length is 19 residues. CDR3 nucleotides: TGTGCCAGCAGTTACTCACTCCCGGGACTAGCGGGAGCCGGAGAGACCCAGTACTTC. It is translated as CASSYSLPGLAGAGETQYF.

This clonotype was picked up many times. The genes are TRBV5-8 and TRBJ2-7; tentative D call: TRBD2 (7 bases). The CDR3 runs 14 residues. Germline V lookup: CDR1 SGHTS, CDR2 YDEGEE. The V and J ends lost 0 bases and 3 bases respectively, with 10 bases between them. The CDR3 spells CASSLEGGDYEQYF. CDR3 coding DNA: TGTGCCAGCAGCTTGGAGGGGGGGGACTACGAGCAGTACTTC.

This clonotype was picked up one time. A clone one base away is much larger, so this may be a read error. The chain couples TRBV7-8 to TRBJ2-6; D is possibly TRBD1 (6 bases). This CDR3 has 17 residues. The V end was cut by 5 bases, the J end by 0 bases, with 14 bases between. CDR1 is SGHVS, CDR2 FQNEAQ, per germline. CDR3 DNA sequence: TGTGCCAGCAGCCGTCGACAGGACAACTCTGGGGCCAACGTCCTGACTTTC. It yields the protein CASSRRQDNSGANVLTF.

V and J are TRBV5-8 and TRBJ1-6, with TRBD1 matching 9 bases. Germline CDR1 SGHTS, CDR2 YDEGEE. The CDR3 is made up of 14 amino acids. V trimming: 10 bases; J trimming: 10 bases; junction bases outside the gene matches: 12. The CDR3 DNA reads TGTGCCTGCAATCCGGGACAGGGAAGATCACCCCTCCACTTT. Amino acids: CACNPGQGRSPLHF.

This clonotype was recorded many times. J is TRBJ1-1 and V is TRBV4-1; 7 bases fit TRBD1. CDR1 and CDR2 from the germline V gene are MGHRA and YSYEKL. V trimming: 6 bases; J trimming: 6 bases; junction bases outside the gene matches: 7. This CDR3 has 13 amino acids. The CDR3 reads CASSRGRGPEAFF. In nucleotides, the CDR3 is TGCGCCAGCAGTCGAGGTAGGGGGCCTGAAGCTTTCTTT.

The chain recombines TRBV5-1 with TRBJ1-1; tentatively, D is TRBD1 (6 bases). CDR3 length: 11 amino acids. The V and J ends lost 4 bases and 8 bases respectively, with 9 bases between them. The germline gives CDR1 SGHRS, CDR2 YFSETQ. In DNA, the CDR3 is TGCGCCAGCAGCGAACAGGGCGAAGCTTTCTTT. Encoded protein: CASSEQGEAFF.

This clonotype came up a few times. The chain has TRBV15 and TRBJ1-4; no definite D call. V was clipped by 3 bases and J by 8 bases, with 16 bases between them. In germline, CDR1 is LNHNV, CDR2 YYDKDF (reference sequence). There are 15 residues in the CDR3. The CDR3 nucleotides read TGTGCCACCAGCAGTTCCCTCCCAAGAGGGGAAAAACTGTTTTTT. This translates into CATSSSLPRGEKLFF.

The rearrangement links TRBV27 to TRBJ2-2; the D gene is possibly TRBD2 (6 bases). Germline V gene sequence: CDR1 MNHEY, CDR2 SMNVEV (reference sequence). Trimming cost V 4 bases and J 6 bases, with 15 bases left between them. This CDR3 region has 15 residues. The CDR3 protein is CASSSRRVVSGELFF. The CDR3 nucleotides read TGTGCCAGCAGTTCCCGGAGGGTTGTCTCCGGGGAGCTGTTTTTT.

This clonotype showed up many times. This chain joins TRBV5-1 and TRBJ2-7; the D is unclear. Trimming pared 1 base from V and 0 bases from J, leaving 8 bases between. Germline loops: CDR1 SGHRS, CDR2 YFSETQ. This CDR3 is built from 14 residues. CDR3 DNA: TGCGCCAGCAGCTTGACGGTTAGCTCCTACGAGCAGTACTTC. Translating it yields CASSLTVSSYEQYF. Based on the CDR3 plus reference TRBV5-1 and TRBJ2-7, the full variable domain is KAGVTQTPRYLIKTRGQQVTLSCSPISGHRSVSWYQQTPGQGLQFLFEYFSETQRNKGNFPGRFSGRQFSNSRSEMNVSTLELGDSALYLCASSLTVSSYEQYFGPGTRLTVT.

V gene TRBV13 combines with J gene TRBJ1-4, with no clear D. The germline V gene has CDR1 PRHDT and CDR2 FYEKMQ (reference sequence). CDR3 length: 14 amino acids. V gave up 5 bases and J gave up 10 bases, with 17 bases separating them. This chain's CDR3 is CASSPVGLAGKLFF. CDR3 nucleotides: TGTGCCAGCAGCCCCGTAGGGCTAGCGGGAAAACTGTTTTTT.

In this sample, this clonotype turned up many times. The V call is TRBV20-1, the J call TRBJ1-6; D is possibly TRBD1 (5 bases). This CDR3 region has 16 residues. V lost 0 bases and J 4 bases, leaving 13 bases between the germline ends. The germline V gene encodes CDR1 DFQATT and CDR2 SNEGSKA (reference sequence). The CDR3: CSARDLPGQYNSPLHF. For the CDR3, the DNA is TGCAGTGCTAGAGATCTCCCAGGGCAGTATAATTCACCCCTCCACTTT.

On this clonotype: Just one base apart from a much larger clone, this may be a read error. CDR3 protein: CASSPGTLAEAFF. The CDR3 nucleotides read TGTGCCAGCAGCCCCGGGACTCTAGCCGAAGCTTTCTTT. The chain uses TRBV7-3 and TRBJ1-1; possibly TRBD1 for D (5 bases). Trimming removed 5 bases from V and 8 bases from J, with 15 bases in between. CDR1 SGHTA and CDR2 FQGTGA come from the germline V gene. The length of the CDR3 is 13 residues.

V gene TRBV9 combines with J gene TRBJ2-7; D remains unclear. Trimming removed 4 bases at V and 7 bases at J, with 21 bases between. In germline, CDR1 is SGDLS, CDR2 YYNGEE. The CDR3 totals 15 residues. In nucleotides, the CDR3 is TGTGCCAGCAGCCCTACGGGTGAGGCGTTTAGGGAGCAGTACTTC. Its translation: CASSPTGEAFREQYF.

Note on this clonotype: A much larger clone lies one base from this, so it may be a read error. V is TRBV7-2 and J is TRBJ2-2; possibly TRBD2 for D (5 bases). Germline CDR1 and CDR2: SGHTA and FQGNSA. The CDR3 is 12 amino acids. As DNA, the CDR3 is TGTGCCAGCAGCTCACAATTCGGGAAGCTGTTTTTT. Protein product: CASSSQFGKLFF.

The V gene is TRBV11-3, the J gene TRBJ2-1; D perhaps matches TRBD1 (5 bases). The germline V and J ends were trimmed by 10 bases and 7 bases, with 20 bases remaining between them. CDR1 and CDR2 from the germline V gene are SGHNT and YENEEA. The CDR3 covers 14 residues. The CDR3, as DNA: TGTGCCACCGCACAGGTCGCATCTCGAAATGAGCAGTTCTTC. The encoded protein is CATAQVASRNEQFF.

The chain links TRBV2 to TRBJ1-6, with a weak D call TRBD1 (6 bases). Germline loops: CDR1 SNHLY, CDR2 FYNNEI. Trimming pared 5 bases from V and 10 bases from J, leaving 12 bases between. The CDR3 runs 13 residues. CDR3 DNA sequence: TGTGCCAGCAGTCCGGGGGCTTGGTCACCCCTCCACTTT. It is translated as CASSPGAWSPLHF.

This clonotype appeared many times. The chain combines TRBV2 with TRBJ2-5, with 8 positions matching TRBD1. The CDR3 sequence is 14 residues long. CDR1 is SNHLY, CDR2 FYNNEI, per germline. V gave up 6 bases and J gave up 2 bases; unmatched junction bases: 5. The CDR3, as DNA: TGTGCCAGCAGGGTTGGGACAGGTCAAGAGACCCAGTACTTC. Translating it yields CASRVGTGQETQYF.